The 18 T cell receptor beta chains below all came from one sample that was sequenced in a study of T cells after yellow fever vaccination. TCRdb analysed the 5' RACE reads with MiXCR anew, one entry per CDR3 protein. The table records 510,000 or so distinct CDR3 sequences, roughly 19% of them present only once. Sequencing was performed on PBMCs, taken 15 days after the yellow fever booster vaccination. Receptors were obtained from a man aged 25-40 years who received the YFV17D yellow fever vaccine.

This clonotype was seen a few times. CDR3 nucleotides: TGTGCCAGCAGCCGGGCGGACCAGGGAGGGGAAAAACTGTTTTTT. Its protein is CASSRADQGGEKLFF. The chain joins TRBV7-2 to TRBJ1-4, with D tentatively TRBD1 (5 bases). Trimming shortened V by 5 bases and J by 8 bases, and 18 bases separated the two germline ends. The CDR3 extends over 15 amino acids. Germline CDR1 SGHTA, CDR2 FQGNSA.

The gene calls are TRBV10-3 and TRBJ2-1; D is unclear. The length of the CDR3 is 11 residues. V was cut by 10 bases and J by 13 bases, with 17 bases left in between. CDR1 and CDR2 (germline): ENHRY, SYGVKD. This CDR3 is CATSRTGFQFF. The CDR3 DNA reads TGTGCCACCTCACGAACTGGATTTCAGTTCTTC.

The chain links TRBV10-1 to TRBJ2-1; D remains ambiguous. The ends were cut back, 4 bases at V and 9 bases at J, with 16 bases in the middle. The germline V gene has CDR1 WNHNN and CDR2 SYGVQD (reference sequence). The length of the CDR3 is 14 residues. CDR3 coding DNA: TGCGCCAGCAGTGGAGGTAGAGGTAACGGTGAGCAGTTCTTC. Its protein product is CASSGGRGNGEQFF.

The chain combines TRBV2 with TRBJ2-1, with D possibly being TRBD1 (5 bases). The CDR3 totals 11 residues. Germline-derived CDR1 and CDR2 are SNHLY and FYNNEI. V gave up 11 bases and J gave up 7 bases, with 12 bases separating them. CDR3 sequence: CALSGANEQFF. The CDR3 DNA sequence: TGTGCCCTAAGTGGGGCAAATGAGCAGTTCTTC.

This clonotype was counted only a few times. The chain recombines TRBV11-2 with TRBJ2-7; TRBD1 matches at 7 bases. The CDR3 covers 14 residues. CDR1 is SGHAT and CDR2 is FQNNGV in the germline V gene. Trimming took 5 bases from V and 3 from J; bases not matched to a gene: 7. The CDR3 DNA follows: TGTGCCAGCAGCATCGGGACAGAAGTCTACGAGCAGTACTTC. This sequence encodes CASSIGTEVYEQYF.

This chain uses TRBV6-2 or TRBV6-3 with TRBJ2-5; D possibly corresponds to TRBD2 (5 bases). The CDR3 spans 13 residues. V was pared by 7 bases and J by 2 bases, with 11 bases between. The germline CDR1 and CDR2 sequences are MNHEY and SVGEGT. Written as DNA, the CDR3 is TGTGCCAGCACTAGGACTGTACAAGAGACCCAGTACTTC. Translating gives CASTRTVQETQYF.

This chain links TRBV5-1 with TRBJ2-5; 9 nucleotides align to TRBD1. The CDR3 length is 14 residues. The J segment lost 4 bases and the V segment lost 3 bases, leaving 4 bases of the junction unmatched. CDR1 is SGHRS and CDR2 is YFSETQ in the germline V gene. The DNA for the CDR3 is TGCGCCAGCAGCTGGGGGACAGGGCCAGAGACCCAGTACTTC. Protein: CASSWGTGPETQYF.

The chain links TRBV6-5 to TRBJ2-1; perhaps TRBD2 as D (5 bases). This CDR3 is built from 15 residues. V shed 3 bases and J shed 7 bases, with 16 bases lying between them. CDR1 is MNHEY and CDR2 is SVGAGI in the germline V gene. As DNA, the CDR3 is TGTGCCAGCAGTTATGATGGACTCGGGGTTAATGAGCAGTTCTTC. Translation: CASSYDGLGVNEQFF.

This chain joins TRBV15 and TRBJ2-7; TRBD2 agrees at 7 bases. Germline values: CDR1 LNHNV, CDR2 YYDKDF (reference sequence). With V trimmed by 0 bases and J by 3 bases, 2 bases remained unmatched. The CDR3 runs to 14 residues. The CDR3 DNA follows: TGTGCCACCAGCAGAGAGGGACTAAACTACGAGCAGTACTTC. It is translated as CATSREGLNYEQYF.

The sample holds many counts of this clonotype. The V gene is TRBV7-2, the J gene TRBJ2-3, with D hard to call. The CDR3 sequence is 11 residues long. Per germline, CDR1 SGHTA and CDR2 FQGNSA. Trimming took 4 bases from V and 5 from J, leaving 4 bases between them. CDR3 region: CASSWGDTQYF. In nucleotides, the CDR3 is TGTGCCAGCAGCTGGGGAGATACGCAGTATTTT.

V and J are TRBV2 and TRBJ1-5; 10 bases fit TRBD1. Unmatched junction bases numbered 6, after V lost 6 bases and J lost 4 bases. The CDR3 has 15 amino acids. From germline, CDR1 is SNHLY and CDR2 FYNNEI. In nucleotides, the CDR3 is TGTGCCAGCAGGGGACAGGGGCTTCTAAATCAGCCCCAGCATTTT. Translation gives CASRGQGLLNQPQHF.

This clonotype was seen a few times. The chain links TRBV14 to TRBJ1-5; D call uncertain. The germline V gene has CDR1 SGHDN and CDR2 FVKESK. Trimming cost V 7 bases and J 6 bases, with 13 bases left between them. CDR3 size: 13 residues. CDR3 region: CASNAVYGQPQHF. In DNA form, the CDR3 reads TGTGCCAGCAACGCCGTATATGGTCAGCCCCAGCATTTT.

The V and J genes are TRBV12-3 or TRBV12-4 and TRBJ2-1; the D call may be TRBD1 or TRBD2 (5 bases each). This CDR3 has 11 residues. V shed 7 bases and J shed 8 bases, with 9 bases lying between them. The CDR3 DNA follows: TGTGCCAGCACCGGGACCTATGAGCAGTTCTTC. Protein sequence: CASTGTYEQFF.

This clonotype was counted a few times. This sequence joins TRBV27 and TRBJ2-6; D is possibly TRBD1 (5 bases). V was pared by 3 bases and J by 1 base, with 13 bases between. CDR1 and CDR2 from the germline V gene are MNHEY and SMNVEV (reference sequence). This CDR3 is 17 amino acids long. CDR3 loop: CASSFGAAFSGANVLTF. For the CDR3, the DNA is TGTGCCAGCAGTTTTGGGGCCGCCTTTTCTGGGGCCAACGTCCTGACTTTC.

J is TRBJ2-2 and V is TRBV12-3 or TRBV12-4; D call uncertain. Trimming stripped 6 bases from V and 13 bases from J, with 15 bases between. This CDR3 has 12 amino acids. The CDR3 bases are TGTGCCAGCAGCCCTCTGATGAAAGTGCTGTTTTTT. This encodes CASSPLMKVLFF.

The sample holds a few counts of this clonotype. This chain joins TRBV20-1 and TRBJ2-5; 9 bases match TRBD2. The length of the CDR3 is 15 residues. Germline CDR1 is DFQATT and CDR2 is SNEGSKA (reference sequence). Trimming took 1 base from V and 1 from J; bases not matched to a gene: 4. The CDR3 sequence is CSARVPSGAQETQYF. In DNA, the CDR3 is TGCAGTGCTAGAGTGCCTAGCGGGGCCCAAGAGACCCAGTACTTC.

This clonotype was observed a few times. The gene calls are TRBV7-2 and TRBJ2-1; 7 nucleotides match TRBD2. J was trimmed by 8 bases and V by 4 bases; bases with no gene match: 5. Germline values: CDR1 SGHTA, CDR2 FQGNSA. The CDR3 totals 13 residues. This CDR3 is CASSYAREDEQFF. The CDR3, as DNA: TGTGCCAGCAGCTACGCCCGGGAGGATGAGCAGTTCTTC.

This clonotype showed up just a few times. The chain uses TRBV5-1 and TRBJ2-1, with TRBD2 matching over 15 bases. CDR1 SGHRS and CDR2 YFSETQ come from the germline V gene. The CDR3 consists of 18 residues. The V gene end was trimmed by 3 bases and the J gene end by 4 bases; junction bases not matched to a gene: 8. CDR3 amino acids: CASSSRTSGRATYNEQFF. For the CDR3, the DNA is TGCGCCAGCAGCTCCCGGACTAGCGGGAGGGCCACGTACAATGAGCAGTTCTTC.